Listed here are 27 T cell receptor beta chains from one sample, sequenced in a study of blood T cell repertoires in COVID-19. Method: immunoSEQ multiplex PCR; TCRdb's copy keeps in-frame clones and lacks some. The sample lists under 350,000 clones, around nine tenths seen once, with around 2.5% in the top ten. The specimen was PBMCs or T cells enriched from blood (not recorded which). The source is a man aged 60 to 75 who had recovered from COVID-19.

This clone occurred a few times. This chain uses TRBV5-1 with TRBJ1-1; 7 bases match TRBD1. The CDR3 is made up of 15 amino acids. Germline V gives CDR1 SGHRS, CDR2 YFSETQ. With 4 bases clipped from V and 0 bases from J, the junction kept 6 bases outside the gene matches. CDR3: CASSADRNMNTEAFF. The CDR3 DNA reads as TGCGCCAGCAGCGCGGACAGGAACATGAACACTGAAGCTTTCTTT. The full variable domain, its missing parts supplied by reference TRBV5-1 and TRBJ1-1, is KAGVTQTPRYLIKTRGQQVTLSCSPISGHRSVSWYQQTPGQGLQFLFEYFSETQRNKGNFPGRFSGRQFSNSRSEMNVSTLELGDSALYLCASSADRNMNTEAFFGQGTRLTVV.

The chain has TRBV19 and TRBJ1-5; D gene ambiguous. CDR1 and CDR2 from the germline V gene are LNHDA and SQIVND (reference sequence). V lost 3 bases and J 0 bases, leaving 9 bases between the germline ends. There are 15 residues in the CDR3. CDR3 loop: CASSIISGSNQPQHF. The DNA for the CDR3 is TGTGCCAGTAGTATCATAAGCGGTAGCAATCAGCCCCAGCATTTT.

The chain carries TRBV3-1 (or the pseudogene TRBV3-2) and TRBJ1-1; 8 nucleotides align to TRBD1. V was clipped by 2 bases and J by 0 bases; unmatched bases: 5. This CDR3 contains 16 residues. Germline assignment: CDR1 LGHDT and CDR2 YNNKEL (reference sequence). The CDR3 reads CASSQSGTGVNTEAFF. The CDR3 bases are TGTGCCAGCAGCCAATCCGGGACAGGCGTGAACACTGAAGCTTTCTTT.

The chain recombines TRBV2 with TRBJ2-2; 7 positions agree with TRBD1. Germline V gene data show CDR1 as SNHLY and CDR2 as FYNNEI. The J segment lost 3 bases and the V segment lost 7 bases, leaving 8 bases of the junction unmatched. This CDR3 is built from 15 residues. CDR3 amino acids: CASNPPTGHTGELFF. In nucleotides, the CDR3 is TGTGCCAGCAACCCTCCGACAGGGCACACCGGGGAGCTGTTTTTT.

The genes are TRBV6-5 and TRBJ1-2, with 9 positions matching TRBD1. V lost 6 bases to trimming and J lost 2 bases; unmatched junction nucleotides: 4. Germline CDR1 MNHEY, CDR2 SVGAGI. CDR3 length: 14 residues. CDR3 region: CASSIDRGNYGYTF. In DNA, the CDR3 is TGTGCCAGCAGCATTGACAGGGGGAACTATGGCTACACCTTC.

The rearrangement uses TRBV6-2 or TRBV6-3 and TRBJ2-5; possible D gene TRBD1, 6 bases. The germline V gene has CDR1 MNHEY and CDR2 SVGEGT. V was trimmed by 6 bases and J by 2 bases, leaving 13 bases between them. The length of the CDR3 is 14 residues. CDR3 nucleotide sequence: TGTGCCAGCAGCCAGGACAGAATGCAAGAGACCCAGTACTTC. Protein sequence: CASSQDRMQETQYF.

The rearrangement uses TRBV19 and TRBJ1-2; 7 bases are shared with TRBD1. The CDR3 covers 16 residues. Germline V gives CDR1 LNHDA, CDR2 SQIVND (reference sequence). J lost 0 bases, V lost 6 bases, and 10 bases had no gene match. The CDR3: CASRGTAPSSNYGYTF. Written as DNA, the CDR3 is TGTGCCAGTAGGGGGACAGCACCTTCCTCTAACTATGGCTACACCTTC.

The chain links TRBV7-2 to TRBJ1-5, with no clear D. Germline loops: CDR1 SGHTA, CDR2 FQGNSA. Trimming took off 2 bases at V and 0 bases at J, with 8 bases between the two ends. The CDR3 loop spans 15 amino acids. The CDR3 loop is CASSLSPDSNQPQHF. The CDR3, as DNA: TGTGCCAGCAGCTTATCCCCAGATAGCAATCAGCCCCAGCATTTT.

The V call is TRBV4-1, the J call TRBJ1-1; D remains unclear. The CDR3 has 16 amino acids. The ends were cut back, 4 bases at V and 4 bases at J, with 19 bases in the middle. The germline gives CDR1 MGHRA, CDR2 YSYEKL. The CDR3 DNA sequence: TGCGCCAGCAGCCCCCGCTTCCAGGATCGGTTCACTGAAGCTTTCTTT. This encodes CASSPRFQDRFTEAFF.

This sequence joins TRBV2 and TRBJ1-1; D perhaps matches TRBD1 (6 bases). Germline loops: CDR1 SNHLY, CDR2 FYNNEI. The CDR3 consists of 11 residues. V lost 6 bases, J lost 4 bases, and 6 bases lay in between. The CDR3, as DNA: TGTGCCAGCAGACAGGGCACTGAAGCTTTCTTT. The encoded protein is CASRQGTEAFF.

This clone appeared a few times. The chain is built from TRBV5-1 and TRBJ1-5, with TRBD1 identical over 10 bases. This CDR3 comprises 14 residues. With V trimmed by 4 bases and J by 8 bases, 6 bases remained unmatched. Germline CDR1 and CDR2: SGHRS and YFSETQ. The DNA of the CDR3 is TGCGCCAGCAGCCTAGGGACAGGGGCAAAGCCCCAGCATTTT. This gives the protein CASSLGTGAKPQHF.

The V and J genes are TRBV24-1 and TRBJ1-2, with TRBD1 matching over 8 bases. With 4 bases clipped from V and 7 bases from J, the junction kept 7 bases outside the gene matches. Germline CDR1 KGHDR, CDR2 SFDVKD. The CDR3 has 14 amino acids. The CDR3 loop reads CATSDQDRVVGYTF. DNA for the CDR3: TGTGCCACCAGTGACCAGGACAGGGTGGTTGGCTACACCTTC.

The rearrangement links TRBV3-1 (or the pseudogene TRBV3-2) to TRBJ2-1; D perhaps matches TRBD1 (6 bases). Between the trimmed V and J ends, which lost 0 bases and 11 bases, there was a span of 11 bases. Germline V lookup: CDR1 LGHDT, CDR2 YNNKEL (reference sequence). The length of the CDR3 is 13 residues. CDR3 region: CASSQEPGAKQFF. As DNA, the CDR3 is TGTGCCAGCAGCCAAGAGCCAGGGGCAAAGCAGTTCTTC.

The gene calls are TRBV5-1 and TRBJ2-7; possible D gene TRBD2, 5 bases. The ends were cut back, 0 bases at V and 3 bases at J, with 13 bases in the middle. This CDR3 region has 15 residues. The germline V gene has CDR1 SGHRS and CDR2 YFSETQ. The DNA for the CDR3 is TGCGCCAGCAGCTTGGGAGAACTAGTTAGCTACGAGCAGTACTTC. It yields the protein CASSLGELVSYEQYF.

CDR3 amino acids: CASSIVLGAIGEQYF. The CDR3 DNA reads TGTGCCAGTAGTATAGTATTAGGGGCGATAGGCGAGCAGTACTTC. The J gene is TRBJ2-7, the V gene TRBV19; weak D call: TRBD1 (5 bases). Germline CDR1 is LNHDA and CDR2 is SQIVND (reference sequence). V dropped 1 base and J dropped 6 bases, with 16 bases sitting between them. The CDR3 has 15 residues. The variable domain in full, completed from reference TRBV19 and TRBJ2-7, reads DGGITQSPKYLFRKEGQNVTLSCEQNLNHDAMYWYRQDPGQGLRLIYYSQIVNDFQKGDIAEGYSVSREKKESFPLTVTSAQKNPTAFYLCASSIVLGAIGEQYFGPGTRLTVT.

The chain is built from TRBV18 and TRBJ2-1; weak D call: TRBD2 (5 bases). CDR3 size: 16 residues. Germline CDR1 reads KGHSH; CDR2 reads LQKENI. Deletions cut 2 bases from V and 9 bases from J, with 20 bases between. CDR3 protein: CASSPEVASSRGEQFF. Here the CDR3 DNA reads TGTGCCAGCTCACCAGAGGTGGCCAGTTCCCGGGGTGAGCAGTTCTTC.

The CDR3 loop reads CASRLTPSSYNEQFF. The DNA of the CDR3 is TGTGCCAGCAGGCTTACTCCGAGCTCCTACAATGAGCAGTTCTTC. This chain uses TRBV3-1 (or the pseudogene TRBV3-2) with TRBJ2-1; D is uncertain. This CDR3 spans 15 amino acids. Germline CDR1 and CDR2: LGHDT and YNNKEL (reference sequence). V gave up 6 bases and J gave up 0 bases, with 12 bases separating them.

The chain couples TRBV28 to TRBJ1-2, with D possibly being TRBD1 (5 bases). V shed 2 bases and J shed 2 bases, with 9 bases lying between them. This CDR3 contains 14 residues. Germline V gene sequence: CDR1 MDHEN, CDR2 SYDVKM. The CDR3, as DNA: TGTGCCAGCAGTTTAGGAGGGACCAACTATGGCTACACCTTC. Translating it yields CASSLGGTNYGYTF.

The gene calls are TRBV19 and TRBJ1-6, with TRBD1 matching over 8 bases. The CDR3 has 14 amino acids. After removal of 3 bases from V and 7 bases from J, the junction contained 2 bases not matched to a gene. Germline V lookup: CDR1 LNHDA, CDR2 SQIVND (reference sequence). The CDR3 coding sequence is TGTGCCAGTAGTATCCAGGGGGCAAATTCACCCCTCCACTTT. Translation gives CASSIQGANSPLHF.

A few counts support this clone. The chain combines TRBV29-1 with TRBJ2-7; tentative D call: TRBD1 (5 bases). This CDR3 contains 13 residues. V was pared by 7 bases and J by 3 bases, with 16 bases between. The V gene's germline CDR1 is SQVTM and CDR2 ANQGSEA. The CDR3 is CSARPRQGYEQYF. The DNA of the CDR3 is TGCAGCGCCCGCCCGCGGCAGGGCTACGAGCAGTACTTC.

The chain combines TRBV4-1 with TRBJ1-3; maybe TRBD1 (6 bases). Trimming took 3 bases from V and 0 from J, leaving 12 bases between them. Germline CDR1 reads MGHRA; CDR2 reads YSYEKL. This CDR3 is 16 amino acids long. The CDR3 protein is CASSHKTGDSGNTIYF. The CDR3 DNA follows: TGCGCCAGCAGCCATAAGACAGGAGACTCTGGAAACACCATATATTTT.

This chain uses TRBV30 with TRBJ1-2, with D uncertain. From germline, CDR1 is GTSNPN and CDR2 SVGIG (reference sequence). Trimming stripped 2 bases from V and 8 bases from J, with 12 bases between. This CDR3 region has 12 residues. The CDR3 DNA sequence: TGTGCCTGGAGTCCCACGACGGGAGGCTACACCTTC. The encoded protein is CAWSPTTGGYTF.

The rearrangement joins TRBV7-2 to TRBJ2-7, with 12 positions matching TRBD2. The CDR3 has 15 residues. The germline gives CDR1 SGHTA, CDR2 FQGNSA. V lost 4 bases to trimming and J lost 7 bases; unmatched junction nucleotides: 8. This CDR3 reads CASSSPSGGVLEQYF. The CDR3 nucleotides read TGTGCCAGCAGCTCCCCTAGCGGGGGGGTACTGGAGCAGTACTTC.

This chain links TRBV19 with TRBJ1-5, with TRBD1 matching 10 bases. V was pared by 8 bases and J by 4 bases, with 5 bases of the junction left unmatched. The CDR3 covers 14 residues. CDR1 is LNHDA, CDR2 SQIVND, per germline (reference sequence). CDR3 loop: CASGGTGANQPQHF. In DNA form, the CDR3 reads TGTGCCAGTGGTGGGACAGGGGCGAATCAGCCCCAGCATTTT.

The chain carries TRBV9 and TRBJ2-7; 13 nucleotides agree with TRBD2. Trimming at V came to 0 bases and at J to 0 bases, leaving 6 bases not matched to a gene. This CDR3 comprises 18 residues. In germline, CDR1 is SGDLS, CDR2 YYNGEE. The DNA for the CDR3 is TGTGCCAGCAGCGTAGTACGACTAGCGGGAGGTCCCTCCTACGAGCAGTACTTC. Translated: CASSVVRLAGGPSYEQYF.

CDR3: CASSDGTGGNIQYF. The CDR3 DNA follows: TGTGCCAGCAGTGACGGGACAGGGGGAAACATTCAGTACTTC. The J gene is TRBJ2-4, the V gene TRBV6-4; 11 bases map to TRBD1. Trimming at V came to 2 bases and at J to 6 bases, leaving 0 bases not matched to a gene. This CDR3 has 14 residues. CDR1 is MRHNA, CDR2 SNTAGT, per germline.

CDR3 amino acids: CASSQGPGGADETQYF. The CDR3 coding sequence is TGTGCCAGCAGCCAAGGTCCAGGGGGCGCAGACGAGACCCAGTACTTC. The chain links TRBV14 to TRBJ2-5, with 8 bases that match TRBD1. The V gene's germline CDR1 is SGHDN and CDR2 FVKESK. This CDR3 comprises 16 residues. J lost 5 bases, V lost 1 base, and 9 bases had no gene match. The variable domain in full, with the rest retrieved from reference TRBV14 and TRBJ2-5, is EAGVTQFPSHSVIEKGQTVTLRCDPISGHDNLYWYRRVMGKEIKFLLHFVKESKQDESGMPNNRFLAERTGGTYSTLKVQPAELEDSGVYFCASSQGPGGADETQYFGPGTRLLVL.